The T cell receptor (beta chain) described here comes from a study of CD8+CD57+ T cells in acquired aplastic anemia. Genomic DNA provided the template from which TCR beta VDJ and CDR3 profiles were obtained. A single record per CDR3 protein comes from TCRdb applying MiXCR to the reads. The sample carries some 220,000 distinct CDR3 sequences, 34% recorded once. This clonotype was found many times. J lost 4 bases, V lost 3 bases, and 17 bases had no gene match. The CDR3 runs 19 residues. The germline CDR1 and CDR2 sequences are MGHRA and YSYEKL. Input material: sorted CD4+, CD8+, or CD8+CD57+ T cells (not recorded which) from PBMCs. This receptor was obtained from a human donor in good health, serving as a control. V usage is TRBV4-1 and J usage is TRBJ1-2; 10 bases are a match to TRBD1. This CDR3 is CASSHETGTGARSGYGYTF. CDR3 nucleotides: TGCGCCAGCAGCCATGAAACCGGGACAGGGGCCCGAAGTGGCTATGGCTACACCTTC.